This T cell receptor beta chain appears in the sequencing data of a study of PD-1 blockade in classical Hodgkin lymphoma. The CDR3 is 15 amino acids. Germline CDR1 reads MNHNY; CDR2 reads SVGAGI (reference sequence). Trimming removed 3 bases from V and 6 bases from J, with 15 bases in between. Specified time point: cycle 4 day 1 (C4D1), after five to seven weeks of nivolumab. Autologous stem cell transplantation was followed by relapse in every patient, and brentuximab vedotin exposure varied. PBMCs, once thawed, yielded CD8+ T cells isolated by magnetic negative selection. The method was immunoSEQ multiplex PCR; TCRdb's version includes in-frame clones alone and lacks a portion of them. The repertoire holds about 12,000 clones, with about 88% as singletons.

This receptor was obtained from a human donor with classical Hodgkin lymphoma. The donor label of this sample is uncertain. This sequence joins TRBV6-6 and TRBJ1-3, with D maybe TRBD1 (6 bases). The source material was CD8+ T cells from blood, sampled before the fourth cycle of nivolumab. The DNA for the CDR3 is TGTGCCAGCAGTTATCTCACAGGGAATCTAAACACCATATATTTT. Protein product: CASSYLTGNLNTIYF.